Listed below are T cell receptor beta chains from one sample, sequenced in a study of blood T cell repertoires in COVID-19. TCRdb's table, derived via immunoSEQ multiplex PCR, lists solely in-frame clones and lacks some. The table has about 250,000 clones, 70% to 90% seen once. The sequenced sample was PBMCs or T cells enriched from blood (not recorded which). The receptors derive from a man younger than 30 who had recovered from COVID-19. Each CDR3 is given with its conserved first and last residue. The D gene is left open where the match is weak. Rows may omit the clone size; those that give it use once, few, many or a size class.

- | - | TRBJ1-5 | TRBV19 | TGTGCCAGTAGTATCTACAGGGGCAATCAGCCCCAGCATTTT | CASSIYRGNQPQHF
- | TRBD2 | TRBJ2-7 | TRBV27 | TGTGCCAGCAGTCGGGAGGCTTACTACGAGCAGTACTTC | CASSREAYYEQYF
- | - | TRBJ1-2 | TRBV10-1 | TGCGCCAGCAGTGAAAATCTTAACTATGGCTACACCTTC | CASSENLNYGYTF
- | TRBD1 | TRBJ2-3 | TRBV5-6 | TGTGCCAGCAGCATCCGGGACAGGGGTGGTACGCAGTATTTT | CASSIRDRGGTQYF
- | TRBD1 | TRBJ2-7 | TRBV6-5 | TGTGCCAGCAGTACCCGACAGGGGGGCTACGAGCAGTACTTC | CASSTRQGGYEQYF
- | - | TRBJ1-4 | TRBV4-1 | TGCGCCAGCAGCCAAGAATGGGGGGTTCGGGAAAAACTGTTTTTT | CASSQEWGVREKLFF
- | - | TRBJ2-1 | TRBV19 | TGTGCCAGTAGTTTTGGCGGGAAGGGGTACAATGAGCAGTTCTTC | CASSFGGKGYNEQFF
- | - | TRBJ2-7 | TRBV28 | TGTGCCAGCACCTCCCCTTGGACAGTCTCCTACGAGCAGTACTTC | CASTSPWTVSYEQYF
- | TRBD1 | TRBJ2-7 | TRBV3-1/TRBV3-2 | TGTGCCAGCAGCCAAGGGACAGGTTACTACGAGCAGTACTTC | CASSQGTGYYEQYF
- | - | TRBJ1-6 | TRBV5-1 | TGCGCCAGCAGCTTGGATTTCGGTAATTCACCCCTCCACTTT | CASSLDFGNSPLHF
- | - | TRBJ1-2 | TRBV11-2 | TGTGCCAGCAGCTTGAACCGGGACACCTCTAACTATGGCTACACCTTC | CASSLNRDTSNYGYTF
- | - | TRBJ1-1 | TRBV18 | TGTGCCAGCTCACCGGTACGACGGGGGGGTGACACTGAAGCTTTCTTT | CASSPVRRGGDTEAFF
- | - | TRBJ2-7 | TRBV12-3/TRBV12-4 | TGTGCCAGCAGTTTTGGGCGTAGCTACGAGCAGTACTTC | CASSFGRSYEQYF
few | TRBD1 | TRBJ2-1 | TRBV11-2 | TGTGCCAGCAGCTCGACAGGGTCTTTCAATGAGCAGTTCTTC | CASSSTGSFNEQFF
- | TRBD1 | TRBJ2-5 | TRBV7-9 | TGTGCCAGCAGCTTACAGGGGGCGGAGGAGACCCAGTACTTC | CASSLQGAEETQYF
- | - | TRBJ1-3 | TRBV5-1 | TGCGCCAGCAAGGGGGACTCTGGAAACACCATATATTTT | CASKGDSGNTIYF
- | - | TRBJ2-2 | TRBV6-5 | TGTGCCAGCAGTTACTCGGACGGGGCCGGGGAGCTGTTTTTT | CASSYSDGAGELFF